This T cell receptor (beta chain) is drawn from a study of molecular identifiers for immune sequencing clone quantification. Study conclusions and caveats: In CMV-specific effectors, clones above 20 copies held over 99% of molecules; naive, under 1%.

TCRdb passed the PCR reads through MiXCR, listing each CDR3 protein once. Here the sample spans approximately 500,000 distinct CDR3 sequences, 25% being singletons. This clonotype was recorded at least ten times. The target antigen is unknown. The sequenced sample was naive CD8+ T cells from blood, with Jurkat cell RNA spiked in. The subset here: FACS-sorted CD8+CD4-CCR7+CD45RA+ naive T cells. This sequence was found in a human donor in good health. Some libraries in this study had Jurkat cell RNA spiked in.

CDR3 sequence (DNA): TGCGCCAGCAGCCAAGGTCAGGGGGTTGCCTACGAGCAGTACTTC. It yields the protein CASSQGQGVAYEQYF. This chain uses TRBV4-3 with TRBJ2-7; 7 nucleotides agree with TRBD1. The CDR3 is made up of 15 amino acids. The V gene end was trimmed by 1 base and the J gene end by 2 bases; junction bases not matched to a gene: 5. Germline-derived CDR1 and CDR2 are LGHNA and YSLEER.